This T cell receptor beta chain was identified during a study of cytomegalovirus exposure and HLA in healthy donors. Across the whole study: Caucasian-associated ancestry cluster membership applied to around 76% of under 450 genotyped donors. General study points: The authors assumed roughly uniform sequencing depth across donors for presence/absence analyses. By HLA locus, TCR association rates varied in a later analysis, with DRB1 showing the most and HLA-C the fewest. For most TCR sequences rarity was the rule, although some public TCRs occurred in many donors.

This CDR3 has 16 amino acids. The germline V gene encodes CDR1 SGHRS and CDR2 YFSETQ. The junction had 7 bases not matched to a gene; V was cut back by 4 bases and J by 6 bases. A multiplex PCR was run with 60 Vbeta primers and 13 Jbeta primers. Method: immunoSEQ multiplex PCR; TCRdb's copy keeps in-frame clones and lacks some. Of about 90,000 clones detected, 75% to 80% appear once; the ten largest clones hold 4.6%. Notes on this clone: Its matching antigen is unknown.

The genes are TRBV5-1 and TRBJ2-1; 13 nucleotides align to TRBD2. The clonotype originates from a woman between 35 and 50 years old in good health and CMV-seropositive. Sequences were obtained from PBMCs. CDR3 region: CASSPGGTSGINEQFF. CDR3 bases: TGCGCCAGCAGCCCAGGCGGGACTAGCGGGATCAATGAGCAGTTCTTC.